The clone carrying this TCR beta chain was picked up many times. No antigen is known for it. V was clipped by 1 base and J by 0 bases, with 15 bases between them. CDR3 length: 17 residues. CDR1 is SGHTA, CDR2 FQGTGA, per germline. The sample belongs to a study of CD8+CD57+ T cells in acquired aplastic anemia. On the study more broadly: Yields of DNA that came from sorted CD4+ and CD8+ cells averaged about 2.9 ug. There were some 11 million reads, on average, for CD4+ cells from healthy donors. Study results and caveats: Sharing between patients and controls was observed for 25 to 30 CD8+ CDR3 sequences.

Profiles of TCR beta VDJ and CDR3 were generated from a genomic DNA template. TCRdb passed the reads through MiXCR, listing each CDR3 protein once. The sample holds about 160,000 distinct CDR3 sequences, roughly 47% seen once. This receptor was obtained from a human donor in good health. The rearrangement links TRBV7-3 to TRBJ1-2; D uncertain. The specimen was sorted CD4+, CD8+, or CD8+CD57+ T cells (not recorded which) from PBMCs. The CDR3 protein is CASSLMGRTQANYGYTF. In DNA, the CDR3 is TGTGCCAGCAGCTTAATGGGCCGAACGCAAGCTAACTATGGCTACACCTTC.